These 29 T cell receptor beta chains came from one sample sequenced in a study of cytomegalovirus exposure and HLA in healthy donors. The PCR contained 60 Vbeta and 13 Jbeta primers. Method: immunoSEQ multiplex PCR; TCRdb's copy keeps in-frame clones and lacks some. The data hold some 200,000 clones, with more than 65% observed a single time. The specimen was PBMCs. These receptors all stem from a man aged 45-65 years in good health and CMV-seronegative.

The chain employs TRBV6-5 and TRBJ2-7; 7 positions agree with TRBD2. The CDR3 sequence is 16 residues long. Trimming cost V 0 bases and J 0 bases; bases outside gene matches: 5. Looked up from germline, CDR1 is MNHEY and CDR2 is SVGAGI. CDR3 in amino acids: CASSYSGGVGSYEQYF. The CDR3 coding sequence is TGTGCCAGCAGTTACTCGGGGGGGGTTGGCTCCTACGAGCAGTACTTC.

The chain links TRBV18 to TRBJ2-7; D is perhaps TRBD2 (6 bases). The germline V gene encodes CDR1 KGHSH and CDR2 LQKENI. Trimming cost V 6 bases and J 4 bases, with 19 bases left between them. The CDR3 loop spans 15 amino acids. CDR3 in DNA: TGTGCCAGCTCCCCCACGGAGGGTGCGTTTTACGAGCAGTACTTC. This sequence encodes CASSPTEGAFYEQYF. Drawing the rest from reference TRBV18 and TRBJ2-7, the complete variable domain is NAGVMQNPRHLVRRRGQEARLRCSPMKGHSHVYWYRQLPEEGLKFMVYLQKENIIDESGMPKERFSAEFPKEGPSILRIQQVVRGDSAAYFCASSPTEGAFYEQYFGPGTRLTVT.

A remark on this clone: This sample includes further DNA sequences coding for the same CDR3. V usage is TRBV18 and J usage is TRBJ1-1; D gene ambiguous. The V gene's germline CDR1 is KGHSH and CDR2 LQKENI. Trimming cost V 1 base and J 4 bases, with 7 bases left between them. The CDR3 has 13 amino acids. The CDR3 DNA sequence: TGTGCCAGCTCACCACAAGGAGGCACTGAAGCTTTCTTT. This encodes CASSPQGGTEAFF.

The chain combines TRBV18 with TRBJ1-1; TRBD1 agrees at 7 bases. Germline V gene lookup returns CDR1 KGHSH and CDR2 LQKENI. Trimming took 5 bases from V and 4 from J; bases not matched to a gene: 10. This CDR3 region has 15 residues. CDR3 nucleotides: TGTGCCAGCTCATCCGACAGGGTCGGGAGCACTGAAGCTTTCTTT. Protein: CASSSDRVGSTEAFF.

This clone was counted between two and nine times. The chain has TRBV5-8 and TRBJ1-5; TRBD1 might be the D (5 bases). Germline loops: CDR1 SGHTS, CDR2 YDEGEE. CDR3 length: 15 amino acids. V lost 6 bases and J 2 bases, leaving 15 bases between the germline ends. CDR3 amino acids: CASNGQGLGNQPQHF. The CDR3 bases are TGTGCCAGCAACGGTCAGGGCTTAGGCAATCAGCCCCAGCATTTT.

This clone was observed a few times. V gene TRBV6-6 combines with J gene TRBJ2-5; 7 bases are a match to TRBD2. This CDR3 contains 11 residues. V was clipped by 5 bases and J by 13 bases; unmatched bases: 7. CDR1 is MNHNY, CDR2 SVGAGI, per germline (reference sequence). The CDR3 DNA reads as TGTGCCAGCAGTCTGGGAGGGAGGGGGTACTTC. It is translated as CASSLGGRGYF.

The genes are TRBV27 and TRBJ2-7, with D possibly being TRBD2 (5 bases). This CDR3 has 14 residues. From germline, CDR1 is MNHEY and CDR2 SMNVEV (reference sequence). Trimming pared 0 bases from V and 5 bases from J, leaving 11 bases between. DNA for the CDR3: TGTGCCAGCAGTTTATCAGGGTCCGGGGACGAGCAGTACTTC. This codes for CASSLSGSGDEQYF.

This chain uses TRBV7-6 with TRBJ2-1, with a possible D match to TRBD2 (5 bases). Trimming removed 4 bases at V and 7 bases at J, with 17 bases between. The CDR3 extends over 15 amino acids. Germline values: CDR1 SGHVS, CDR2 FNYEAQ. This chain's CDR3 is CASSSGGGSYNEQFF. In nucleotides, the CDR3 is TGTGCCAGCAGCTCCGGAGGAGGTAGTTATAATGAGCAGTTCTTC.

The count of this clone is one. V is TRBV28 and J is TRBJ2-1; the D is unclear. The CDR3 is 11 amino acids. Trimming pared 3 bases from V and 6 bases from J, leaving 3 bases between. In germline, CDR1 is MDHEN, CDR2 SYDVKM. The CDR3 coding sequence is TGTGCCAGCAGTTTGGCCAATGAGCAGTTCTTC. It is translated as CASSLANEQFF. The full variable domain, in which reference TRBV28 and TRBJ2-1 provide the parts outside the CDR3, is DVKVTQSSRYLVKRTGEKVFLECVQDMDHENMFWYRQDPGLGLRLIYFSYDVKMKEKGDIPEGYSVSREKKERFSLILESASTNQTSMYLCASSLANEQFFGPGTRLTVL.

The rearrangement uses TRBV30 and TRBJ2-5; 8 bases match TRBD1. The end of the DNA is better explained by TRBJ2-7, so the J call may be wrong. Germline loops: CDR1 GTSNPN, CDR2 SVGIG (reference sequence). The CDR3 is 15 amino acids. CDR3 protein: CAWSVKAGGRYEQYF. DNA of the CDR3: TGTGCCTGGAGTGTAAAGGCAGGGGGCAGGTACGAGCAGTACTTC.

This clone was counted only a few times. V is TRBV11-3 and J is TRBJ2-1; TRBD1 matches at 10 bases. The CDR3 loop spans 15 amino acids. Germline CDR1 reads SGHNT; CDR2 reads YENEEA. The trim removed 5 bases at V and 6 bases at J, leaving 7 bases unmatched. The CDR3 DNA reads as TGTGCCAGCAGCCGGGACAGGGGTAGGAGCAATGAGCAGTTCTTC. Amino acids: CASSRDRGRSNEQFF.

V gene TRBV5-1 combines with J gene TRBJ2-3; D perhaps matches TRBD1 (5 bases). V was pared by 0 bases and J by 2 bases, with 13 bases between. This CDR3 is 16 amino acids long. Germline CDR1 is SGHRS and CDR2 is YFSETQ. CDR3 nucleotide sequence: TGCGCCAGCAGCTTGGAAGGGGCGCGCGACACAGATACGCAGTATTTT. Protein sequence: CASSLEGARDTDTQYF.

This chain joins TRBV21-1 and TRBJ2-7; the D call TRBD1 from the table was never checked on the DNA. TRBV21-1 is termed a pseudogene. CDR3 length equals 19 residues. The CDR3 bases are TGTGCCAGCAGCAACCGCAAGGGGCAAATAGGAAACTTAGGGTACGAGCAGTACTTC. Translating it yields CASSNRKGQIGNLGYEQYF.

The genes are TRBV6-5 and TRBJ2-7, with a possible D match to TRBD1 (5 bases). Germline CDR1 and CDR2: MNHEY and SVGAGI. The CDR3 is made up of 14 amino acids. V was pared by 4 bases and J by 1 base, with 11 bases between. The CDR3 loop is CASSLDQGSYEQYF. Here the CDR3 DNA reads TGTGCCAGCAGTTTGGACCAGGGATCCTACGAGCAGTACTTC.

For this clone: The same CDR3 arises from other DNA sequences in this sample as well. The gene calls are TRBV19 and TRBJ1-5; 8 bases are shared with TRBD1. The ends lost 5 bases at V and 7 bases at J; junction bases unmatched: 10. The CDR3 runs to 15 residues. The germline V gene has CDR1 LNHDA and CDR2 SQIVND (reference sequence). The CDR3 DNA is TGTGCCAGTAGTCCAGGACAGGGAAGTAACCAGCCCCAGCATTTT. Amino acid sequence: CASSPGQGSNQPQHF.

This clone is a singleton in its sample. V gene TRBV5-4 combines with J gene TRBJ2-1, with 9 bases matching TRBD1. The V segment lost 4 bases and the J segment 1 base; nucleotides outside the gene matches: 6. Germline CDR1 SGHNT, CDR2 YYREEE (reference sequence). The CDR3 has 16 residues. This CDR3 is CASSGGTGRSYNEQFF. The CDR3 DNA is TGTGCCAGCAGCGGGGGGACAGGGAGATCCTACAATGAGCAGTTCTTC.

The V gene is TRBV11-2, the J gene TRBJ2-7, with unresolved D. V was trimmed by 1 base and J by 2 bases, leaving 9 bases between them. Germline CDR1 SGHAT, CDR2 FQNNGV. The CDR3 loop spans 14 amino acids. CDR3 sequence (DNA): TGTGCCAGCAGCTTAGGTTTCAGAACCTACGAGCAGTACTTC. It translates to CASSLGFRTYEQYF.

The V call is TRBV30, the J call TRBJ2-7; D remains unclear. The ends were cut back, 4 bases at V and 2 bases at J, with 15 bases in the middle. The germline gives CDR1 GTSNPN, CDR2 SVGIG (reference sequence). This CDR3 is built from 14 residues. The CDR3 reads CAWTPTENTYEQYF. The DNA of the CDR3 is TGTGCCTGGACCCCTACGGAGAATACCTACGAGCAGTACTTC.

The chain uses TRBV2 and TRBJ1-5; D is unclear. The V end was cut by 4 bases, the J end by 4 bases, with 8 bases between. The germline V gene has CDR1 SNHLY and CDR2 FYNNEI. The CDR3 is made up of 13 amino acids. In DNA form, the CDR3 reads TGTGCCAGCAGTGGGCAGGCAAATCAGCCCCAGCATTTT. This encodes CASSGQANQPQHF.

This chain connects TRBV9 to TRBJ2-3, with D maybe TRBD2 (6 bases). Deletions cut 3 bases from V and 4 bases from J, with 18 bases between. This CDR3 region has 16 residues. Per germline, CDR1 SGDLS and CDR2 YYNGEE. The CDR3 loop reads CASSAEGGKVPDTQYF. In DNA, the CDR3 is TGTGCCAGCAGCGCGGAGGGCGGGAAGGTTCCAGATACGCAGTATTTT.

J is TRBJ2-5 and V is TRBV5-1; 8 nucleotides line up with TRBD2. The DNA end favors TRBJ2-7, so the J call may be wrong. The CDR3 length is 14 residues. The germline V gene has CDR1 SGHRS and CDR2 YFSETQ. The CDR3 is CASSLAGDAYEQYF. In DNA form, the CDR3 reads TGCGCCAGCAGCTTAGCGGGAGACGCCTACGAGCAGTACTTC.

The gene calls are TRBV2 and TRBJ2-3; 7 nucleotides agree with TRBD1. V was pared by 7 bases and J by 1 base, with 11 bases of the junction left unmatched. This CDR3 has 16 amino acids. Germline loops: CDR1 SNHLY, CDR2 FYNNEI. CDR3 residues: CASTDATGVGTDTQYF. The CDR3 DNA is TGTGCCAGCACTGACGCTACAGGGGTAGGCACAGATACGCAGTATTTT.

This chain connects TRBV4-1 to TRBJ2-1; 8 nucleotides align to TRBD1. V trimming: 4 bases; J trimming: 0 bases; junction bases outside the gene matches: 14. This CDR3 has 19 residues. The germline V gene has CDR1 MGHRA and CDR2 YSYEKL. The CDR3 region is CASSRSGQGGLSSYNEQFF. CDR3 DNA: TGCGCCAGCAGCCGATCCGGACAGGGCGGACTCAGCTCCTACAATGAGCAGTTCTTC.

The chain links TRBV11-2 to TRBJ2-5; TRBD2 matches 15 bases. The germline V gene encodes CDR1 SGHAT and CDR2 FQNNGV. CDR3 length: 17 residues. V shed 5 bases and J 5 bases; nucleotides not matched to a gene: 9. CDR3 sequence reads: CASSRRTSGRAGETQYF. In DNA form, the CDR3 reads TGTGCCAGCAGCAGAAGGACTAGCGGGAGGGCCGGGGAGACCCAGTACTTC.

The CDR3 reads CASTTTDSNQPQHF. The CDR3, as DNA: TGTGCCAGCACCACGACAGATAGCAATCAGCCCCAGCATTTT. The rearrangement uses TRBV4-2 and TRBJ1-5, with a tentative D call TRBD1 (5 bases). The length of the CDR3 is 14 residues. V was trimmed by 7 bases and J by 0 bases, leaving 10 bases between them. Per germline, CDR1 LGHNA and CDR2 YNFKEQ.

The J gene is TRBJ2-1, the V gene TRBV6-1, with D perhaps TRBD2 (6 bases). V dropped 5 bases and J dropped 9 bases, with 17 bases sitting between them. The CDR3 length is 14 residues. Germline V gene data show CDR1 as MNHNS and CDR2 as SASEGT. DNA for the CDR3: TGTGCCAGCAGTTCCCTGGGCGGGAACGGTGAGCAGTTCTTC. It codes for CASSSLGGNGEQFF.

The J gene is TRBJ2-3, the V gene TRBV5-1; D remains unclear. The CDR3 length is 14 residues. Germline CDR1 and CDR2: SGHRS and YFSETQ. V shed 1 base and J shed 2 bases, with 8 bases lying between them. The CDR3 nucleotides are TGCGCCAGCAGCTTGAGAGGAGACACAGATACGCAGTATTTT. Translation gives CASSLRGDTDTQYF.

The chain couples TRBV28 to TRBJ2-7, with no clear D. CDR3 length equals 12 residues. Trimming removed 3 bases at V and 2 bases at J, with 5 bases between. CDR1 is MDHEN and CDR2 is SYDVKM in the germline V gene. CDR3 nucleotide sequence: TGTGCCAGCAGTTTCAGGCCCTACGAGCAGTACTTC. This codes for CASSFRPYEQYF. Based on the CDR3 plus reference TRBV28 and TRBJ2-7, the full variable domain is DVKVTQSSRYLVKRTGEKVFLECVQDMDHENMFWYRQDPGLGLRLIYFSYDVKMKEKGDIPEGYSVSREKKERFSLILESASTNQTSMYLCASSFRPYEQYFGPGTRLTVT.

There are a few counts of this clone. CDR3 protein: CASSYSGGSTYEQYF. DNA of the CDR3: TGTGCCAGCAGTTACTCTGGCGGGAGTACCTACGAGCAGTACTTC. V gene TRBV6-5 combines with J gene TRBJ2-7, with 7 bases matching TRBD2. This CDR3 is built from 15 residues. V gave up 0 bases and J gave up 2 bases; unmatched junction bases: 4. From germline, CDR1 is MNHEY and CDR2 SVGAGI.